This T cell receptor beta chain was captured by sequencing in a study of blood T cells in healthy people across ages. General observations from the study: Age showed a roughly linear inverse relationship with TCR beta diversity per million T cells.

Extractions gave at least 5.5 micrograms of total RNA per sample. Concerning this clonotype: The antigen remains unidentified.

Primed by a sample-barcoded 5' primer and a J-beta primer mix, a second PCR proceeded for roughly 7 to 11 cycles. The authors tagged each cDNA molecule using a template-switch adaptor with 12 random nucleotides. Sequencing recovered at least 2.5 million CDR3-containing paired-end reads from each sample. MiXCR, run by TCRdb on the 5' RACE reads, gives a single entry per CDR3 protein. Here the sample spans about 1.4 million distinct CDR3 sequences, around 55% being singletons. Germline assignment: CDR1 SNHLY and CDR2 FYNNEI. The CDR3 loop spans 15 amino acids. The V segment lost 7 bases and the J segment 8 bases; nucleotides outside the gene matches: 10.

This chain links TRBV2 with TRBJ2-1; 11 nucleotides align to TRBD1. Sequences were obtained from blood. This clonotype originated in a man aged 18 to 29 in good health. The DNA for the CDR3 is TGTGCCAGCAAGGATATAGGACAGGGGGCCCATGAGCAGTTCTTC. This codes for CASKDIGQGAHEQFF.